The source of this T cell receptor (beta chain) is a study of spatial heterogeneity in lung cancer. Looking at the study overall: Compared with alpha-chain sequences, beta-chain sequences were consistently detected in greater numbers.

Time point specified: sample taken at primary tumor resection. Without sorting, whole RNA was sequenced from tumor, nontumor lung or frozen PBMC. The study tagged each TCR cDNA molecule with a unique molecular identifier. MiXCR, applied by TCRdb to the 5' RACE reads, yields one record per CDR3 protein. The data contain roughly 40,000 distinct CDR3 sequences, nearly 7% of them singletons. The CDR3 is made up of 15 amino acids. CDR1 and CDR2 from the germline V gene are SGHRS and YFSETQ. The V gene lost 0 bases and the J gene lost 7 bases, with 17 bases spanning the gap. This clonotype was seen ten or more times. The target antigen is unknown. Findings of the study overall: At tumor resection, ubiquitous expanded TCRs were detected in blood more often than later.

This specimen was PBMCs, taken at surgery. V usage is TRBV5-1 and J usage is TRBJ2-7, with a possible D match to TRBD2 (7 bases). This clonotype was obtained from a female donor with early-stage non-small cell lung cancer. The DNA for the CDR3 is TGCGCCAGCAGCTTGGAAACGGGGGGCCGGCGGGAGCAGTACTTC. It is translated as CASSLETGGRREQYF.